Reported below is one T cell receptor beta chain. The data belong to a study of technical replicates of blood from a few donors. Here immunoSEQ multiplex PCR was the method, and the copy in TCRdb shows in-frame clones only, minus some. The table shows 99,000 or so clones, with approximately 95% occurring only once. Germline V CDR1 and CDR2: MDHEN, SYDVKM. The CDR3 loop spans 15 amino acids. The V and J ends lost 5 bases and 4 bases respectively, with 18 bases between them. Material for sequencing was T cells isolated from PBMCs. This receptor was taken from a human donor in good health. The rearrangement joins TRBV28 to TRBJ2-7, with a tentative D call TRBD2 (6 bases). CDR3 DNA: TGTGCCAGCAGTGGAATGGGGGGTACCCCTTACGAGCAGTACTTC. Its protein product is CASSGMGGTPYEQYF.